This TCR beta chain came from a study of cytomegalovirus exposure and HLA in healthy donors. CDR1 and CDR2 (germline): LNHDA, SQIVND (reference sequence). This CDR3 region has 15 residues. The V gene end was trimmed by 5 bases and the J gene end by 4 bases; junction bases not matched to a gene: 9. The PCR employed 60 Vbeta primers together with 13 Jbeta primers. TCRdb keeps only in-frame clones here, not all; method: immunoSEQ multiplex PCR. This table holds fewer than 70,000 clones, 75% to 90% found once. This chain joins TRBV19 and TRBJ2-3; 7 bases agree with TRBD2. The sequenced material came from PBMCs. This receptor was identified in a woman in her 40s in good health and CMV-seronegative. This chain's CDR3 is CASSVGGPWADTQYF. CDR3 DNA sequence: TGTGCCAGTAGTGTGGGAGGGCCATGGGCAGATACGCAGTATTTT.